The T cell receptor beta chain under discussion was sequenced for a study of shared clonotypes between healthy human individuals. The CDR3 consists of 15 residues. Trimming at V came to 4 bases and at J to 5 bases, leaving 3 bases not matched to a gene. CDR1 SGHRS and CDR2 YFSETQ come from the germline V gene. Comments on this clone: The same CDR3 also results from other DNA sequences found in this sample.

Clones were sequenced by immunoSEQ multiplex PCR, and TCRdb holds only the in-frame ones, with some missing. This table has about 710,000 clones, 60% to 75% appearing once. The sequence was obtained from a woman under 40 in good health. Sequenced: memory CD4+ T cells sorted from blood. As to subset: CD45RA-negative fraction. The V gene is TRBV5-1, the J gene TRBJ2-2; 12 bases are a match to TRBD2. In DNA, the CDR3 is TGCGCCAGCAGCCCCGGGACTAGCGGGACCGGGGAGCTGTTTTTT. It is translated as CASSPGTSGTGELFF.